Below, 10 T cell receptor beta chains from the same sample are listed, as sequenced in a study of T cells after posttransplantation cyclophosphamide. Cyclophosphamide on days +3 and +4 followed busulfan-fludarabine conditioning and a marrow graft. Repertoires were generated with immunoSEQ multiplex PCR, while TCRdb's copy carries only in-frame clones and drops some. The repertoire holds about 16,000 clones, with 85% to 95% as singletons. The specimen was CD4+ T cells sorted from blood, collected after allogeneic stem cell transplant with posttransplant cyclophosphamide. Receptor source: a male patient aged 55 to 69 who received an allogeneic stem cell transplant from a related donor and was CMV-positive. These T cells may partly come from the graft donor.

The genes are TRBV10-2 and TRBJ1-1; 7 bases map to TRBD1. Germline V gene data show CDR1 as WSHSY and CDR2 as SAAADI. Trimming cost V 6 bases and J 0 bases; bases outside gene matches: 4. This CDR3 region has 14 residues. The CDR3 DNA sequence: TGCGCCAGCAGGAGGGACAGAATGAACACTGAAGCTTTCTTT. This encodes CASRRDRMNTEAFF.

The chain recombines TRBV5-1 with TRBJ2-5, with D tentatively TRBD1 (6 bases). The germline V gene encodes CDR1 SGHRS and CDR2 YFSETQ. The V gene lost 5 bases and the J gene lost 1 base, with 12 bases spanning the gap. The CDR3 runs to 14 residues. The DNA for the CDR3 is TGCGCCAGCAGTTCACAGGGTTTCCAAGAGACCCAGTACTTC. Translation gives CASSSQGFQETQYF.

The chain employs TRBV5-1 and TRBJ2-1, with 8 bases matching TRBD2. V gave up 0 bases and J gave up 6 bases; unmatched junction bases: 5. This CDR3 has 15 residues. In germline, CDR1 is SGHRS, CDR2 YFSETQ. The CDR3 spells CASSLDVAGGNEQFF. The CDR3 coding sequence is TGCGCCAGCAGCTTGGACGTGGCGGGGGGCAATGAGCAGTTCTTC.

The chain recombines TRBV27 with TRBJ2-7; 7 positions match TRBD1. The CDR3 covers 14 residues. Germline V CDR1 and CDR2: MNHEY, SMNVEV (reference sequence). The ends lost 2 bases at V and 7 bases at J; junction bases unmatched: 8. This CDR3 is CASSLNRGSWEQYF. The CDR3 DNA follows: TGTGCCAGCAGTTTAAACAGGGGTAGTTGGGAGCAGTACTTC.

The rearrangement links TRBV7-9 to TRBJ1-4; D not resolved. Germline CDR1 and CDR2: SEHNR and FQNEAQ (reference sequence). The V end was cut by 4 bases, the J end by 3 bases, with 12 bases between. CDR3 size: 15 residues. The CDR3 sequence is CASSYVGSSNEKLFF. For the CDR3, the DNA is TGTGCCAGCAGCTATGTGGGCAGCTCTAATGAAAAACTGTTTTTT. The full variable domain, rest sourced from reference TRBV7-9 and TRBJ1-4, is DTGVSQNPRHKITKRGQNVTFRCDPISEHNRLYWYRQTLGQGPEFLTYFQNEAQLEKSRLLSDRFSAERPKGSFSTLEIQRTEQGDSAMYLCASSYVGSSNEKLFFGSGTQLSVL.

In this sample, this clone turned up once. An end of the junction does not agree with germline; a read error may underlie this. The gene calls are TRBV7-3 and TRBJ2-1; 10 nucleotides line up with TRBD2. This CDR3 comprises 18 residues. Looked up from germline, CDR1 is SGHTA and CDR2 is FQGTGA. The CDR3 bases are TGTGCCAGCAGCTTAACCCCCCCTAGCGGGGGATCCTACAGTGAGCAGTTCTTC. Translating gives CASSLTPPSGGSYSEQFF.

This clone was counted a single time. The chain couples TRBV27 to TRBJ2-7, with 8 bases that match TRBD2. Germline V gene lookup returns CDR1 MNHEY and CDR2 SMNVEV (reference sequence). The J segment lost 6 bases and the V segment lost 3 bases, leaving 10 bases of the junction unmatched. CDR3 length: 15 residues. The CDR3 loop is CASSFGGDRRAEQYF. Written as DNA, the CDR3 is TGTGCCAGCAGTTTCGGGGGGGATCGGCGGGCCGAGCAGTACTTC.

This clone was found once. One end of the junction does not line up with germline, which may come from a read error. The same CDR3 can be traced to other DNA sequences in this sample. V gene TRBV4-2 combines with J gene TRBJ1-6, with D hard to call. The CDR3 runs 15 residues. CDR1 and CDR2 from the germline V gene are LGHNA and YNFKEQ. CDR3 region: CASSQERVGNSPLHF. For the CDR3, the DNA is TGTGCCAGCAGCCAAGAGAGGGTGGGTAATTCCCCCCTCCACTTT.

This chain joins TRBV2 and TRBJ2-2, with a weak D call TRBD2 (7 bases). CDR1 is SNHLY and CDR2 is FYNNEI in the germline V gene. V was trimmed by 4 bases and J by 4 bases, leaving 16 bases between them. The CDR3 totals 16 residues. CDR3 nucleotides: TGTGCCAGCAGTGGTGGCGGGGGCTTCACCACCGGGGAGCTGTTTTTT. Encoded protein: CASSGGGGFTTGELFF.

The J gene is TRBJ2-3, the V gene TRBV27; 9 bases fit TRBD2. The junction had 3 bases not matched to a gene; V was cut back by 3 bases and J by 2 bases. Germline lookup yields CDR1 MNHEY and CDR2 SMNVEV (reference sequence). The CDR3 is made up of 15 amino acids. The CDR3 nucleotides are TGTGCCAGCAGTTTTGTAGCGGGGGTCACAGATACGCAGTATTTT. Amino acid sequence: CASSFVAGVTDTQYF.